The present entry profiles one TCR beta chain with its context. Original processing notes: Using reference gene primer amplification, nucleated cell counts were estimated. Only in-frame clones appear in the TCRdb table, and some are missing; sequencing was by immunoSEQ multiplex PCR. The V and J calls and clone size were taken over from that table, and D and trimming were inferred from the DNA. Here the sample spans around 140,000 clones, approximately 85% being singletons. These data originate in a study of blood T cell repertoires in COVID-19. The overall study: COVID-19 samples, acute and convalescent, were from the United States, Italy and Spain.

This CDR3 region has 16 residues. Germline V lookup: CDR1 SGHTS, CDR2 YDEGEE. V was clipped by 4 bases and J by 4 bases; unmatched bases: 4. The clonotype originates from a man aged 65 to 79 with acute or convalescent COVID-19. The chain employs TRBV5-8 and TRBJ2-1; 14 bases match TRBD2. Sequencing used peripheral blood. CDR3 protein: CASSRLAGGGYNEQFF. DNA of the CDR3: TGTGCCAGCAGCAGACTAGCGGGAGGGGGTTACAATGAGCAGTTCTTC.